This T cell receptor beta chain was obtained from a study of blood T cell repertoires in COVID-19. Study-level information: Sample material is recorded as cDNA or gDNA derived from T cells, B-cell-depleted T cells, or PBMCs.

Only in-frame clones appear in the TCRdb table, and some are missing; sequencing was by immunoSEQ multiplex PCR. The data hold about 150,000 clones, with roughly 86% observed a single time. The V end lost 7 bases, the J end lost 6 bases, and 7 bases lay between the germline ends. Germline assignment: CDR1 LNHDA and CDR2 SQIVND (reference sequence). This CDR3 has 11 residues. This chain joins TRBV19 and TRBJ1-5, with D uncertain. Sequenced material: peripheral blood. The origin of this receptor is a human donor with acute or convalescent COVID-19. The donor label of this sample is uncertain. CDR3 region: CASTLGQPQHF. The CDR3 region has the DNA TGTGCCAGTACTCTCGGTCAGCCCCAGCATTTT.